These T cell receptor beta chains were read from a single sample in a study of tumor-infiltrating lymphocytes in oesophageal squamous cell carcinoma. TCRdb reprocessed the PCR reads via MiXCR and lists one record per CDR3 protein. This table has about 20,000 distinct CDR3 sequences, roughly two fifths appearing once. The specimen sequenced was esophageal tumor tissue. The source of these receptors is a male donor with esophageal squamous cell carcinoma. Each CDR3 is given with its conserved first and last residue. The D gene is left open where the match is weak. Clone size is not always given. Where it is, it says once, few, many or a class for expanded clones.

>TRBJ2-7|medium-sized|TRBD2|TRBV12-3/TRBV12-4
TGTGCCAGCAGCGGAGGACTAGGACCCCTCGAGCAGTACTTC
CASSGGLGPLEQYF
>TRBJ1-6|many|TRBD1|TRBV6-6
TGTGCCAGCAGTTACTCCGAGGACAGGGGTAATTCACCCCTCCACTTT
CASSYSEDRGNSPLHF
>TRBJ2-5|NA|NA|TRBV10-2
TGCGCCAGCAAATTAGCTAGTATGAGGACCGAGACCCAGTACTTC
CASKLASMRTETQYF
>TRBJ1-5|few|TRBD1|TRBV7-8
TGTGCCAGCAGCCTAACCCCCGGGACAGTCAATCAGCCCCAGCATTTT
CASSLTPGTVNQPQHF
>TRBJ2-1|NA|TRBD1|TRBV6-1
TGTGCCAGCTGGTCCGGGACAGGGGTTAACAATGAGCAGTTCTTC
CASWSGTGVNNEQFF
>TRBJ2-3|NA|TRBD2|TRBV11-2
TGTGCCAGCAGCTTAGGCGGGAGGAACACAGATACGCAGTATTTT
CASSLGGRNTDTQYF
>TRBJ2-7|NA|NA|TRBV18
TGTGCCAGCTCACCAGCCAGTGGGGCGGGAATCTACGAGCAGTACTTC
CASSPASGAGIYEQYF
>TRBJ2-5|NA|NA|TRBV10-3
TGTGCCATCAGTGAGTCGACGAGGGAGACCCAGTACTTC
CAISESTRETQYF
>TRBJ2-1|NA|TRBD1|TRBV29-1
TGCAGCGTTGAAGCGACAGGGGGTAATGAGCAGTTCTTC
CSVEATGGNEQFF
>TRBJ1-2|NA|NA|TRBV5-4
TGTGCCAGCAGCTTGTTAGGGAACACGAGACAGAGGGGGTATGGCTACACCTTC
CASSLLGNTRQRGYGYTF
>TRBJ1-2|many|NA|TRBV6-6
TGTGCCAGCAGTTACTCGCTTTGGATCGGGGGAAAAGGAAATGGCTACACCTTC
CASSYSLWIGGKGNGYTF
>TRBJ1-1|many|TRBD1|TRBV7-9
TGTGCCAGCAGCTTGACAGGGGGCAATACTGAAGCTTTCTTT
CASSLTGGNTEAFF
>TRBJ1-2|many|NA|TRBV19
TGTGCCAGTAGTATTTCGGTCGCGAACTATGGCTACACCTTC
CASSISVANYGYTF
>TRBJ2-1|NA|TRBD2|TRBV12-5
TGTGCTAGTGGTTCCGGACTAGCGGGAGGATACAATGAGCAGTTCTTC
CASGSGLAGGYNEQFF
>TRBJ1-3|medium-sized|NA|TRBV7-9
TGTGCCAGCAGCCTATTGGGGGACTTCGCAAATTTT
CASSLLGDFANF
>TRBJ2-3|medium-sized|NA|TRBV25-1
TGTGCCAGCAGTGAATACCGACTAGGGAGCGCAGATACGCAGTATTTT
CASSEYRLGSADTQYF
>TRBJ2-5|NA|TRBD2|TRBV5-6
TGTGCCAGCAGCTTACCTAGCGGGGGACAAGAGACCCAGTACTTC
CASSLPSGGQETQYF
>TRBJ2-5|many|NA|TRBV5-4
TGTGCCAGCAGCGGAGGAGGGTCGCTAGAGACCCAGTACTTC
CASSGGGSLETQYF
>TRBJ2-5|NA|TRBD2|TRBV7-6
TGTGCCAGCAGCTTACGGTTCGCTAGCGGGGGGGATCGTAAAGAGACCCAGTACTTC
CASSLRFASGGDRKETQYF
>TRBJ2-1|few|NA|TRBV9
TGTGCCAGCAGCCCAGGAACTGTAGGGGGGCGGTCCTACAATGAGCAGTTCTTC
CASSPGTVGGRSYNEQFF
>TRBJ2-2|NA|TRBD2|TRBV7-6
TGTGCCAGCAGCTTAGCGGCTAGCGGGGCCGGGGAGCTGTTTTTT
CASSLAASGAGELFF
>TRBJ2-7|few|NA|TRBV5-6
TGTGCCAGCAGCTGGGCGCTAGGAACCTACGAGCAGTACTTC
CASSWALGTYEQYF
>TRBJ2-7|medium-sized|NA|TRBV12-3/TRBV12-4
TGTGCCAGCAGTCCCCTGGGGGGAGAGCAGTACTTC
CASSPLGGEQYF
>TRBJ1-6|NA|NA|TRBV7-3
TGTGCCAGCAGCAGAGTCTACTACGAGCAGTACTTT
CASSRVYYEQYF
>TRBJ2-5|NA|NA|TRBV6-8
TGTGCCAGCAGTTACGTCGGGACCCAGTACTTC
CASSYVGTQYF
>TRBJ1-3|NA|NA|TRBV6-5
TGTGCCAGCAGTCGAGATACTAACACAGACAATCGAAACACCATATATTTT
CASSRDTNTDNRNTIYF
>TRBJ2-5|NA|NA|TRBV3-1
TGTGCCAGCAGCCAAAGTCCCGGGGCGGAGCAGTACTTC
CASSQSPGAEQYF
>TRBJ1-2|NA|TRBD1|TRBV20-1
TGCAGTGCTACATTCGGGACAGGGGTAGTAATCGGCTATGGCTACACCTTC
CSATFGTGVVIGYGYTF
>TRBJ2-5|many|NA|TRBV11-2
TGTGCCAGCAGCTTAAGGGGGGGAGGGGAGACCCAGTACTTC
CASSLRGGGETQYF
>TRBJ2-1|NA|NA|TRBV27
TGTGCCAGCAGTTTAAAGGGAGGATACAATGAGCAGTTCTTC
CASSLKGGYNEQFF
>TRBJ2-1|NA|NA|TRBV6-8
TGTGCCAGCAGTCCTGAATGGTACAATGAGCAGTTCTTC
CASSPEWYNEQFF
>TRBJ2-5|few|TRBD2|TRBV12-3/TRBV12-4
TGTGCCAGCAGTTTGGGGCGGGGGCAAGAGACCCAGTACTTC
CASSLGRGQETQYF
>TRBJ2-7|medium-sized|NA|TRBV7-9
TGTGCCAGCAGCTTAAGGTCCTACGAGCAGTACTTC
CASSLRSYEQYF
>TRBJ2-5|once|NA|TRBV6-8
TGTGCCAGCAGTTACGGACAAGAGACCCAGTACTTC
CASSYGQETQYF
>TRBJ2-6|few|NA|TRBV7-3
TGTGCCAGCAGCTTAATGTCCTCTGGGGCCAACGTCCTGACTTTC
CASSLMSSGANVLTF
>TRBJ2-4|NA|NA|TRBV4-1
TGCGCCAGCAGCCACGGGCGCGCAGAGCAAAACATTCAGTACTTC
CASSHGRAEQNIQYF
>TRBJ2-1|NA|NA|TRBV12-5
TGTGCTAGTGGTTCCGCCTTAGCGGACCGGGTCTCCTACAATGAGCAGTTCTTC
CASGSALADRVSYNEQFF
>TRBJ2-7|many|TRBD1|TRBV27
TGTGCCAGCAGTTCCCCGGGACAGGGATCAAAGCAGTACTTC
CASSSPGQGSKQYF
>TRBJ1-1|few|NA|TRBV20-1
TGCAGTGCTCCCCTTAGTGGGAACACTGAAGCTTTCTTT
CSAPLSGNTEAFF
>TRBJ2-7|NA|TRBD1|TRBV11-2
TGTGCCAGCAACCGGGGACAGGGGCCCTACGAGCAGTACTTC
CASNRGQGPYEQYF
>TRBJ2-5|few|TRBD1|TRBV5-6
TGTGCCAGCAGCTTGGATACAGGGGCCGGAGGGACCCAGTACTTC
CASSLDTGAGGTQYF